These 27 T cell receptor beta chains share one sample of origin, sequenced in a study of blood T cell repertoires in COVID-19. The repertoire was sequenced with immunoSEQ multiplex PCR; TCRdb's copy has only in-frame clones and lacks some. The sample consists of 25,000 to 35,000 clones, over 75% of them appearing once. Sequencing input: peripheral blood. Source of these receptors: a woman aged 60-75 years with acute or convalescent COVID-19.

The chain is built from TRBV5-1 and TRBJ1-1, with D perhaps TRBD1 (6 bases). The germline CDR1 and CDR2 sequences are SGHRS and YFSETQ. This CDR3 is 15 amino acids long. V was trimmed by 1 base and J by 1 base, leaving 11 bases between them. The CDR3, as DNA: TGCGCCAGCAGCTTGACAGGGAGTGGGAACACTGAAGCTTTCTTT. Protein sequence: CASSLTGSGNTEAFF.

This clone was recorded a few times. CDR3 protein: CASSIRDISYEQYF. The CDR3 DNA sequence: TGTGCCAGCAGTATCCGGGACATCTCCTACGAGCAGTACTTC. This rearrangement joins TRBV6-5 to TRBJ2-7; D is perhaps TRBD1 (6 bases). The V and J ends lost 5 bases and 0 bases respectively, with 11 bases between them. This CDR3 comprises 14 residues. Germline V gene lookup returns CDR1 MNHEY and CDR2 SVGAGI.

The chain is built from TRBV29-1 and TRBJ2-3, with 7 bases that match TRBD2. With V trimmed by 3 bases and J by 5 bases, 2 bases remained unmatched. CDR1 and CDR2 (germline): SQVTM, ANQGSEA. The CDR3 is 12 residues long. CDR3 loop: CSVEAGVDTQYF. The CDR3 DNA reads TGCAGCGTTGAGGCGGGGGTAGATACGCAGTATTTT.

This sequence joins TRBV29-1 and TRBJ2-1, with a possible D match to TRBD2 (5 bases). Looked up from germline, CDR1 is SQVTM and CDR2 is ANQGSEA. This CDR3 comprises 13 residues. V lost 0 bases to trimming and J lost 6 bases, with 9 bases between them. CDR3 sequence: CSVEDGGGNEQFF. DNA for the CDR3: TGCAGCGTTGAAGATGGAGGAGGCAATGAGCAGTTCTTC.

The chain uses TRBV7-2 and TRBJ2-7; 8 bases align to TRBD1. CDR1 is SGHTA, CDR2 FQGNSA, per germline. The CDR3 has 15 residues. V lost 3 bases and J lost 2; bases outside the gene matches: 6. The CDR3 protein is CASSLVRQGTYEQYF. The CDR3 nucleotides read TGTGCCAGCAGCTTGGTCCGACAGGGGACCTACGAGCAGTACTTC. The full variable domain, in which reference TRBV7-2 and TRBJ2-7 provide the parts outside the CDR3, is GAGVSQSPSNKVTEKGKDVELRCDPISGHTALYWYRQSLGQGLEFLIYFQGNSAPDKSGLPSDRFSAERTGGSVSTLTIQRTQQEDSAVYLCASSLVRQGTYEQYFGPGTRLTVT.

The chain couples TRBV7-9 to TRBJ1-6; 9 bases match TRBD1. Germline loops: CDR1 SEHNR, CDR2 FQNEAQ (reference sequence). This CDR3 has 15 residues. V dropped 3 bases and J dropped 8; count of bases not matched to a gene: 5. The DNA of the CDR3 is TGTGCCAGCAGCTTGGGACAGGGTATCTATTCACCCCTCCACTTT. This translates into CASSLGQGIYSPLHF. The full variable domain, in which reference TRBV7-9 and TRBJ1-6 provide the parts outside the CDR3, is DTGVSQNPRHKITKRGQNVTFRCDPISEHNRLYWYRQTLGQGPEFLTYFQNEAQLEKSRLLSDRFSAERPKGSFSTLEIQRTEQGDSAMYLCASSLGQGIYSPLHFGNGTRLTVT.

This sequence joins TRBV5-1 and TRBJ2-7; TRBD1 agrees at 11 bases. Germline CDR1 and CDR2: SGHRS and YFSETQ. V lost 3 bases to trimming and J lost 2 bases; unmatched junction nucleotides: 7. The CDR3 extends over 16 amino acids. Here the CDR3 DNA reads TGCGCCAGCAGCTCCCAGGACAGGGGGCGACCCTACGAGCAGTACTTC. As protein: CASSSQDRGRPYEQYF. Looking up the rest from reference TRBV5-1 and TRBJ2-7 gives the full variable domain: KAGVTQTPRYLIKTRGQQVTLSCSPISGHRSVSWYQQTPGQGLQFLFEYFSETQRNKGNFPGRFSGRQFSNSRSEMNVSTLELGDSALYLCASSSQDRGRPYEQYFGPGTRLTVT.

The V call is TRBV5-1, the J call TRBJ2-1, with D possibly being TRBD2 (6 bases). Germline assignment: CDR1 SGHRS and CDR2 YFSETQ. The length of the CDR3 is 16 residues. Trimming cost V 4 bases and J 4 bases, with 18 bases left between them. DNA for the CDR3: TGCGCCAGCAGCCGAGGGTGGGGGGAGACATACAATGAGCAGTTCTTC. This codes for CASSRGWGETYNEQFF.

V is TRBV6-6 and J is TRBJ2-1; the D gene is possibly TRBD1 (5 bases). The length of the CDR3 is 13 residues. Trimming left V 7 bases short and J 3 bases short, with 10 bases between. Germline values: CDR1 MNHNY, CDR2 SVGAGI (reference sequence). The CDR3 protein is CASMETVYNEQFF. The CDR3 DNA follows: TGTGCCAGCATGGAGACAGTCTACAATGAGCAGTTCTTC.

The sample holds one count of this clone. V and J are TRBV5-1 and TRBJ2-2; D is unresolved. This CDR3 is 14 amino acids long. CDR1 SGHRS and CDR2 YFSETQ come from the germline V gene. Trimming took 2 bases from V and 4 from J, leaving 9 bases between them. The CDR3 region has the DNA TGCGCCAGCAGCTTAATCGACTCCACCGGGGAGCTGTTTTTT. The encoded protein is CASSLIDSTGELFF.

This clone was counted a few times. The chain has TRBV12-5 and TRBJ2-7; 9 nucleotides agree with TRBD2. Germline values: CDR1 LGHNT, CDR2 FRNRAP. The CDR3 sequence is 12 residues long. V shed 5 bases and J 5 bases; nucleotides not matched to a gene: 1. CDR3: CASGRTSDEQYF. The CDR3, as DNA: TGTGCTAGTGGTCGGACTAGCGACGAGCAGTACTTC.

The table lists this clone with a few counts. V is TRBV2 and J is TRBJ2-6, with TRBD1 matching over 9 bases. The ends lost 5 bases at V and 3 bases at J; junction bases unmatched: 5. This CDR3 has 16 residues. The V gene's germline CDR1 is SNHLY and CDR2 FYNNEI. Here the CDR3 reads CASSKTGGSGANVLTF. The CDR3 nucleotides read TGTGCCAGCAGTAAGACAGGGGGAAGTGGGGCCAACGTCCTGACTTTC. Using reference TRBV2 and TRBJ2-6 for the parts outside the CDR3, the full variable domain is EPEVTQTPSHQVTQMGQEVILRCVPISNHLYFYWYRQILGQKVEFLVSFYNNEISEKSEIFDDQFSVERPDGSNFTLKIRSTKLEDSAMYFCASSKTGGSGANVLTFGAGSRLTVL.

V gene TRBV11-2 combines with J gene TRBJ2-7, with D hard to call. CDR1 SGHAT and CDR2 FQNNGV come from the germline V gene. The CDR3 has 13 residues. The V gene lost 6 bases and the J gene lost 2 bases, with 11 bases spanning the gap. The CDR3 loop is CASRPGAAYEQYF. CDR3 bases: TGTGCCAGCAGACCCGGCGCGGCCTACGAGCAGTACTTC.

The chain has TRBV2 and TRBJ2-7, with D maybe TRBD1 (6 bases). Per the germline V gene, CDR1 is SNHLY and CDR2 is FYNNEI. V was pared by 6 bases and J by 3 bases, with 9 bases between. This CDR3 has 12 residues. CDR3 sequence reads: CASRSDSYEQYF. CDR3 DNA sequence: TGTGCCAGCAGGTCGGACAGCTACGAGCAGTACTTC.

The table lists this clone with a few counts. This chain connects TRBV2 to TRBJ2-3; D not certain. This CDR3 is built from 12 residues. Trimming cost V 7 bases and J 6 bases, with 11 bases left between them. Germline loops: CDR1 SNHLY, CDR2 FYNNEI. The CDR3 DNA sequence: TGTGCCAGCACGGCGGTTAGGGATACGCAGTATTTT. It codes for CASTAVRDTQYF.

This clone was counted a few times. The chain joins TRBV5-1 to TRBJ1-1; no clear D. Germline lookup yields CDR1 SGHRS and CDR2 YFSETQ. This CDR3 comprises 14 residues. V was shortened by 3 bases and J by 1 base, with 10 bases between the two germline ends. The CDR3 bases are TGCGCCAGCAGCTCCGAGAGTCGGAACACTGAAGCTTTCTTT. Its translation: CASSSESRNTEAFF.

V is TRBV19 and J is TRBJ2-6; 7 bases match TRBD1. In germline, CDR1 is LNHDA, CDR2 SQIVND (reference sequence). This CDR3 spans 15 amino acids. V dropped 4 bases and J dropped 2; count of bases not matched to a gene: 2. CDR3 region: CASSTQGAGANVLTF. CDR3 nucleotides: TGTGCCAGTAGTACCCAGGGGGCTGGGGCCAACGTCCTGACTTTC.

The chain is built from TRBV30 and TRBJ2-7, with unresolved D. Trimming shortened V by 2 bases and J by 3 bases, and 8 bases separated the two germline ends. The germline V gene has CDR1 GTSNPN and CDR2 SVGIG (reference sequence). The CDR3 has 12 residues. The CDR3 DNA reads TGTGCCTGGAGTCGGCCAGGCTACGAGCAGTACTTC. Protein product: CAWSRPGYEQYF.

The chain recombines TRBV5-1 with TRBJ2-3, with 9 bases lining up with TRBD2. Germline V lookup: CDR1 SGHRS, CDR2 YFSETQ. With V trimmed by 0 bases and J by 4 bases, 0 bases remained unmatched. CDR3 length: 14 amino acids. For the CDR3, the DNA is TGCGCCAGCAGCTTGGGCGGGGGGGCAGATACGCAGTATTTT. Translated: CASSLGGGADTQYF.

In its sample, this clone was seen a few times. The chain has TRBV12-3 or TRBV12-4 and TRBJ1-3; D call uncertain. The CDR3 loop spans 12 amino acids. V lost 7 bases and J 4 bases, leaving 8 bases between the germline ends. The CDR3 sequence is CASTRVGNTIYF. CDR3 nucleotides: TGTGCCAGCACTCGAGTAGGAAACACCATATATTTT.

A word on this clone: Other DNA sequences from this sample encode an identical CDR3 as well. The DNA for the CDR3 is TGTGCCAGCTCACCAGCAGGGAACGGAAACACCATATATTTT. Protein: CASSPAGNGNTIYF. The J gene is TRBJ1-3, the V gene TRBV18; D may be TRBD1 (5 bases). Trimming stripped 2 bases from V and 4 bases from J, with 9 bases between. There are 14 residues in the CDR3. The germline CDR1 and CDR2 sequences are KGHSH and LQKENI.

The V call is TRBV27, the J call TRBJ2-7; D is ambiguous. Trimming cost V 7 bases and J 0 bases, with 16 bases left between them. There are 15 residues in the CDR3. The germline V gene encodes CDR1 MNHEY and CDR2 SMNVEV (reference sequence). The CDR3 loop is CASKIAPTDSYEQYF. The CDR3 nucleotides read TGTGCCAGCAAAATAGCCCCGACTGACTCCTACGAGCAGTACTTC.

This sequence joins TRBV7-9 and TRBJ1-3; 11 bases map to TRBD1. The CDR3 extends over 14 amino acids. Germline loops: CDR1 SEHNR, CDR2 FQNEAQ (reference sequence). The junction had 4 bases not matched to a gene; V was cut back by 5 bases and J by 7 bases. The CDR3 DNA follows: TGTGCCAGCAGCCCCGGGACAGGGGGGAACACCATATATTTT. It encodes CASSPGTGGNTIYF.

V and J are TRBV9 and TRBJ1-1; TRBD1 matches at 7 bases. This CDR3 has 13 residues. In germline, CDR1 is SGDLS, CDR2 YYNGEE. The V and J ends lost 3 bases and 7 bases, in that order; junction bases with no gene match: 6. The CDR3 loop reads CASSATGVGEAFF. Written as DNA, the CDR3 is TGTGCCAGCAGCGCTACAGGGGTAGGTGAAGCTTTCTTT.

The chain has TRBV6-5 and TRBJ2-7; TRBD2 agrees at 8 bases. Per the germline V gene, CDR1 is MNHEY and CDR2 is SVGAGI. Trimming cost V 6 bases and J 12 bases; bases outside gene matches: 13. The CDR3 length is 13 residues. Here the CDR3 reads CASSPRGGAGRYF. CDR3 in DNA: TGTGCCAGCAGCCCCCGGGGGGGAGCAGGACGGTACTTC.

V is TRBV6-2 or TRBV6-3 and J is TRBJ2-7; a weak D match, TRBD1 (6 bases). The CDR3 spans 13 residues. The V gene's germline CDR1 is MNHEY and CDR2 SVGEGT. Between the trimmed V and J ends, which lost 3 bases and 5 bases, there was a span of 11 bases. CDR3 sequence reads: CASSYWGQDEQYF. The CDR3 region has the DNA TGTGCCAGCAGTTATTGGGGGCAGGACGAGCAGTACTTC.

DNA for the CDR3: TGTGCCACTAATCGGGGGGCCGGGGAGCTGTTTTTT. Translated: CATNRGAGELFF. This chain links TRBV24-1 with TRBJ2-2; TRBD2 aligns across 7 bases. V trimming: 10 bases; J trimming: 6 bases; junction bases outside the gene matches: 4. In germline, CDR1 is KGHDR, CDR2 SFDVKD. The length of the CDR3 is 12 residues.